The rows below give T cell receptor beta chains drawn from one sample of a study of T-cell reconstitution after alpha-beta-depleted transplantation in children. TCRdb independently ran MiXCR on the PCR reads; one entry per CDR3 protein. Among 900,000 or so distinct CDR3 sequences, 15% to 20% were seen once, and the ten largest hold 5%. Source: PBMCs, mostly from graft donor cells, taken 360 days after TCRalphabeta/CD19-depleted stem cell transplant. These receptor sequences come from a male patient younger than 18 who had a stem cell transplant for acute lymphoblastic leukemia, so the T cells may come from the graft donor. Both conserved end residues are part of each CDR3. A D gene is named only where the DNA matches it firmly.

>TRBV29-1|15|TRBD2
CSVISLAGGQETQYF
>TRBV7-3|15|-
CASSPGLGFSNEQFF
>TRBV29-1|14|TRBD1
CSAPTGVDPREQFF
>TRBV4-2|12|-
CASSYRINEQFF
>TRBV5-1|15|-
CASSLEGGADTEAFF
>TRBV6-2/TRBV6-3|15|TRBD2
CASTLLAVNTGELFF
>TRBV5-1|15|-
CASSQTPGYNQPQHF
>TRBV5-6|13|-
CASSSGGNQPQHF
>TRBV7-2|15|TRBD2
CASSFLAGAGNEQYF
>TRBV20-1|11|-
CSARWWDTQYF
>TRBV9|12|-
CASSGTEETQYF
>TRBV25-1|15|TRBD1
CASSGLDRGLIEQFF
>TRBV4-1|15|TRBD2
CASSQKLAGNYEQYF
>TRBV4-2|16|-
CASSPKNGPGIYEQYF
>TRBV10-2|13|-
CASGGHTTDTQYF
>TRBV27|15|-
CASSLSASPYNEQFF
>TRBV5-1|14|-
CASSLLDRTDTQYF
>TRBV27|14|TRBD2
CASRGGLGFYEQYF
>TRBV5-1|16|TRBD1
CASSAGTGGINSPLHF
>TRBV7-8|17|TRBD2
CASSWRGRALAAGELFF
>TRBV6-1|14|TRBD1
CASSRTGGRETQYF
>TRBV20-1|14|TRBD2
CSAPDLAGTDTQYF
>TRBV5-1|14|-
CASRPGLSNTEAFF
>TRBV3-1|15|-
CASSQESRGLNEQFF
>TRBV12-3/TRBV12-4|14|TRBD1
CASSSPTGDYEQYF
>TRBV12-3/TRBV12-4|14|-
CASDRGGVRDTQYF
>TRBV12-3/TRBV12-4|16|-
CASSPPRVRRGNEQFF
>TRBV5-1|16|-
CASSLAARPLGNEQFF
>TRBV9|14|-
CASSVEDYSYEQYF
>TRBV5-1|15|-
CASSAPGTAHYEQYF
>TRBV27|15|-
CASSLSGAGHYEQYF
>TRBV9|14|-
CASKWGESTDTQYF
>TRBV11-2|14|-
CASSLIRDNVEQFF
>TRBV4-1|16|TRBD2
CASSQPSGSFYNEQFF
>TRBV15|16|-
CATSRESRSGANVLTF
>TRBV3-1|15|-
CASSQEGRGFNEQFF
>TRBV11-1|13|-
CASSPARGHEQFF
>TRBV3-1|17|TRBD2
CASSQGWSGSLSYEQYF